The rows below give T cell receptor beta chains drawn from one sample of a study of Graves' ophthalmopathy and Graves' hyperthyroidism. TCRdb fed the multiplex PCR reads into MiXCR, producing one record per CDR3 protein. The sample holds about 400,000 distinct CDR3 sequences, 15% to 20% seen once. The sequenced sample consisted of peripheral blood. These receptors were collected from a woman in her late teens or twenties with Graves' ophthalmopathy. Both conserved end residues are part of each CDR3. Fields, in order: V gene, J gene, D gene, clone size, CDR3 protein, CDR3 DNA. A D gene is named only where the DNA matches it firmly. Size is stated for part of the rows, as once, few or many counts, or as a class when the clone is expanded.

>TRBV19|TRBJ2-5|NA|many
CASSTHSYQETQYF
TGTGCCAGTAGTACCCACAGCTACCAAGAGACCCAGTACTTC
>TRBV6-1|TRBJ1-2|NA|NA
CASRLIRGTGYGYTF
TGTGCCAGCAGGCTTATCCGGGGGACTGGCTATGGCTACACCTTC
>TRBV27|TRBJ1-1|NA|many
CASSLHGRGAEAFF
TGTGCCAGCAGTTTGCACGGGCGGGGGGCTGAAGCTTTCTTT
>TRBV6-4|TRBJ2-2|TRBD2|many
CASSDTSDTGELFF
TGTGCCAGCAGTGACACTAGCGACACCGGGGAGCTGTTTTTT
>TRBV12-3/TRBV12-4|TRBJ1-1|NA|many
CASSLRQLNTEAFF
TGTGCCAGCAGTTTAAGGCAGCTAAACACTGAAGCTTTCTTT
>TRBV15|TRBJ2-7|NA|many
CATSTMRGVGRDEQYF
TGTGCCACCAGCACAATGAGGGGAGTCGGTCGGGACGAGCAGTACTTC
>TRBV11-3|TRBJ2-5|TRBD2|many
CASSSPLTSGDSQETQYF
TGTGCCAGCAGCTCCCCCTTGACTAGCGGAGACTCCCAAGAGACCCAGTACTTC
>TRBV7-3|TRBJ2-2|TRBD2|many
CASSLTSGSTGELFF
TGTGCCAGCAGCTTAACTAGCGGGAGCACCGGGGAGCTGTTTTTT
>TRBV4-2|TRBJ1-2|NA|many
CASSQEGPRGYTF
TGTGCCAGCAGCCAAGAAGGCCCTAGGGGCTACACCTTC
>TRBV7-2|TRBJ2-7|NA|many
CASSLAGSNSYEQYF
TGTGCCAGCAGCTTAGCAGGCAGCAACTCCTACGAGCAGTACTTC
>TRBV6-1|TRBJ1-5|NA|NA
CASSGVNFLSNQPQHF
TGTGCCAGCAGTGGGGTTAATTTCCTTAGCAATCAGCCCCAGCATTTT
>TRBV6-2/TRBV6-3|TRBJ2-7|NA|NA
CASSYNREQYF
TGTGCCAGCAGTTACAACCGGGAGCAGTACTTC
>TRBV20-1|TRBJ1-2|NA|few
CSARDESGYTF
TGCAGTGCTAGAGATGAAAGTGGCTACACCTTC
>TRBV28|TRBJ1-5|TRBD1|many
CASSSYRGGNQPQHF
TGTGCCAGCAGTTCTTACAGGGGAGGCAATCAGCCCCAGCATTTT
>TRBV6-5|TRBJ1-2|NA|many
CASSYWQGEGYTF
TGTGCCAGCAGTTACTGGCAGGGCGAAGGCTACACCTTC